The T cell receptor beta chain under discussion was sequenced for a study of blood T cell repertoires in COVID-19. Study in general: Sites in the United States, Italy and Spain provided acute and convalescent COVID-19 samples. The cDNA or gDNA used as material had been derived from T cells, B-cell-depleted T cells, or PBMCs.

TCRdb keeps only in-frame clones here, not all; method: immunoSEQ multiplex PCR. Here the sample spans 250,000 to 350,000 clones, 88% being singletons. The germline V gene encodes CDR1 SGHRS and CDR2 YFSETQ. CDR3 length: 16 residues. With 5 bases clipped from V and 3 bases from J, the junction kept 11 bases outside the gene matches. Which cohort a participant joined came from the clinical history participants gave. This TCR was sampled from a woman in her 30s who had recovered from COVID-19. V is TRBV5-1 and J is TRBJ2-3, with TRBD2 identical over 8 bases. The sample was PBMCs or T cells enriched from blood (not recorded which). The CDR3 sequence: CASSLSGGPGTDTQYF. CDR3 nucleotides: TGCGCCAGCAGTTTGTCGGGAGGGCCGGGGACAGATACGCAGTATTTT.